This TCR beta chain was observed in a study of identical twins (dated by TCRdb to between 2015 and 2016). General notes on the study: To test whether fetal clonotypes persist, the study used deep sequencing on TCR alpha and beta repertoires from monozygotic twins, unrelated adults of various ages, and cord blood. To rule out contamination, the twin experiments were replicated at different times with different library preparation protocols. What the authors observed across the whole study: Fewer insertions were carried by abundant cord blood beta clonotypes, a similar but weaker trend appeared in young adult naive repertoires, and no such trend appeared in memory repertoires. Out-of-frame TCR alpha sharing in monozygotic twins was systematically underestimated by recombination models, whereas sharing between unrelated individuals was in agreement with the recombination models. The excess sharing between twins in beta out-of-frame sequences was weaker because fewer shared sequences reduced the signal-to-noise ratio. Compared with coincidental sharing between unrelated individuals, out-of-frame TCR alpha sequences shared between twins had an excess of sequences with low generation probability. Invariant T cells such as MAIT and iNKT could partly confound zero-insertion analyses, although diverse VJ usage argued against such confounding for most clonotypes. Conclusions relied on cross-sectional statistical analysis, since the same donors could not be followed over many years.

Every donor was a healthy Caucasian. Libraries came from 5' RACE. Sequenced on an Illumina HiSeq 2000. A universal primer binding site was introduced by template switching, and a unique molecular identifier was present in the final cDNA, enabling accurate counting of TCR cDNA molecules. First-strand cDNA for TCR alpha and beta chains was synthesized from specific primers in the conserved constant-segment region. To control for contamination, each cDNA library was double barcoded with a SMART-Mk sample barcode plus Illumina barcodes. TruSeq adapter sequences, together with Illumina sample barcodes, were added in two successive PCR steps. TCR alpha and beta cDNA libraries were sequenced on the Illumina HiSeq platform with custom primers. Processing in the source paper ran as follows. MiGEC processed the raw reads to extract unique molecular identifiers, while MiXCR was used to determine the CDR3 positions. Recombination models were inferred per individual with the repgenHMM and IGoR tools using an EM algorithm. Shared clonotypes were analyzed with the tcR package in R, and sharing was normalized by the product of cloneset sizes. To study raw recombination free of thymic and clonal selection effects, out-of-frame nonproductive sequences were analyzed. TCRdb handled the public reads itself, with Q25 trimming in fastp and clone calling in MiXCR, and kept productive beta chains. Under each unique CDR3 protein, matching rows form one entry showing the most common genes and DNA. The authors' filters were not applied to this entry. The sample table holds 1.5 million or so distinct CDR3 sequences, of which more than 30% were seen once. Of the sample, around 0.25% is held by the ten largest clones.

For this clonotype: Its binding antigen is unknown. The record has no base qualities; no much larger clone is one base away.

From a lookup of the germline V gene, CDR1 and CDR2 are SGHVS and FNYEAQ. The CDR3 goes from the cysteine to the phenylalanine over 18 residues. CDR3 DNA only is kept here, 54 bases in frame from base 1. Trimming removed 0 bases from V and 0 bases from J, leaving 17 bases between the germline ends. Here the chain combines TRBV7-6 and TRBJ1-2; TRBD1 is a possible D gene, resting on 5 matching bases. Sequencing input: cord blood. The sequence was obtained from a newborn girl in good health. CDR3 reads: CASSLAIAWDGANYGYTF. Here is the DNA: TGTGCCAGCAGCTTAGCCATAGCCTGGGACGGAGCTAACTATGGCTACACCTTC. This CDR3, with the reference TRBV7-6 and TRBJ1-2 proteins standing in past its ends, gives the full variable domain GAGVSQSPRYKVTKRGQDVALRCDPISGHVSLYWYRQALGQGPEFLTYFNYEAQQDKSGLPNDRFSAERPEGSISTLTIQRTEQRDSAMYRCASSLAIAWDGANYGYTFGSGTRLTVV.